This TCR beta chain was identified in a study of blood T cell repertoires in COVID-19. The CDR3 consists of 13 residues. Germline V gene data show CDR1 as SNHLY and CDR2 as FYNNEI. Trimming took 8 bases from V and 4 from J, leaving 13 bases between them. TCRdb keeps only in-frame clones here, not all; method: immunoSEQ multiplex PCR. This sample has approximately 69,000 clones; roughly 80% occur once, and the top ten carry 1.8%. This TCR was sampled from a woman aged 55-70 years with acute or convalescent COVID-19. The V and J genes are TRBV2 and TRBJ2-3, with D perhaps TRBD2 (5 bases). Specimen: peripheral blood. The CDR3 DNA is TGTGCCAGCTGGGAGCTATTAGCAGATACGCAGTATTTT. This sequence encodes CASWELLADTQYF.